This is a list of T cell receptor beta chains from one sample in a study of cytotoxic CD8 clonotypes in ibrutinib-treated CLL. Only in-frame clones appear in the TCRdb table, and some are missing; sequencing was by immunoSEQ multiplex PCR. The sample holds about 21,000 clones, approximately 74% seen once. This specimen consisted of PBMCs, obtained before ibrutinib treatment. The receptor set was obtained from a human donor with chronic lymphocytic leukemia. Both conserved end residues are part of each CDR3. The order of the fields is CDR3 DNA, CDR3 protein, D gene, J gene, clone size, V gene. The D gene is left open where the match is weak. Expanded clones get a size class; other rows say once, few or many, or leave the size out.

DNA: TGCGCCAGGCCGGGAGACAGCTGCTCCTACAATGAGCAGTTCTTC
CDR3: CARPGDSCSYNEQFF
D: NA
J: TRBJ2-1
size: NA
V: TRBV23-1

DNA: TGTGCCAGCAGTAAACAGGGGGTCTCCTACGAGCAGTACTTC
CDR3: CASSKQGVSYEQYF
D: TRBD1
J: TRBJ2-7
size: NA
V: TRBV27

DNA: TGTGCCAGCAGATTGACAGGGTTGGCCGGGGAGCTGTTTTTT
CDR3: CASRLTGLAGELFF
D: TRBD1
J: TRBJ2-2
size: NA
V: TRBV5-8

DNA: TGTGCCAGCAGCTTAGGACTAGCGGGAGAGAAATCCTACGAGCAGTACTTC
CDR3: CASSLGLAGEKSYEQYF
D: TRBD2
J: TRBJ2-7
size: NA
V: TRBV7-6

DNA: TGTGCCGGAGCGCCTATCACGGGCGGGGAGCTGTTTTTT
CDR3: CAGAPITGGELFF
D: NA
J: TRBJ2-2
size: NA
V: TRBV27

DNA: TGTGCCAGCAGCCCAGGGGACATGAACACTGAAGCTTTCTTT
CDR3: CASSPGDMNTEAFF
D: NA
J: TRBJ1-1
size: NA
V: TRBV7-9

DNA: TGTGTCAGAAGCTTACAGGGTCCGGGTGGGCCGGGCACAGATACGCAGTATTTT
CDR3: CVRSLQGPGGPGTDTQYF
D: NA
J: TRBJ2-3
size: NA
V: TRBV7-5

DNA: TGTGCCAGCTTACCGGGACAGGGCGGCGAGCAGTACTTC
CDR3: CASLPGQGGEQYF
D: TRBD1
J: TRBJ2-7
size: NA
V: TRBV6-1

DNA: TGTGCCAGCAGTGGGTATACAGGGGCCTGGGGAAAACTGTTTTTT
CDR3: CASSGYTGAWGKLFF
D: TRBD1
J: TRBJ1-4
size: NA
V: TRBV6-1

DNA: TGTGCCAGCAGTGAAAATAAGGTCCGGGGAGAGACCCAGTACTTC
CDR3: CASSENKVRGETQYF
D: NA
J: TRBJ2-5
size: NA
V: TRBV2

DNA: TGCGCCAGCACTGATAGCGGGAGGGGAGCCGGGGAGCTGTTTTTT
CDR3: CASTDSGRGAGELFF
D: TRBD2
J: TRBJ2-2
size: NA
V: TRBV5-1

DNA: TGTGCCAGCACCCTATGGATCAGCTCTGGGGCCAACGTCCTGACTTTC
CDR3: CASTLWISSGANVLTF
D: NA
J: TRBJ2-6
size: NA
V: TRBV7-9

DNA: TGTGCCAGCAGTGGGACACTAGCGGGGAGCTCCTACGAGCAGTACTTC
CDR3: CASSGTLAGSSYEQYF
D: TRBD2
J: TRBJ2-7
size: NA
V: TRBV6-1

DNA: TGTGCCAGCAGCTTGGAAGACAGGGGAGTCTACGAGCAGTACTTC
CDR3: CASSLEDRGVYEQYF
D: TRBD1
J: TRBJ2-7
size: NA
V: TRBV7-2

DNA: TGTGCCAGCAGTTTATACCGGGGACTAGCGGGTCTACCGAACACCGGGGAGCTGTTTTTT
CDR3: CASSLYRGLAGLPNTGELFF
D: TRBD2
J: TRBJ2-2
size: NA
V: TRBV27

DNA: TGTGCCGTAAAGACAGGGCCGATCACAGATACGCAGTATTTT
CDR3: CAVKTGPITDTQYF
D: TRBD1
J: TRBJ2-3
size: NA
V: TRBV5-8

DNA: TGTGCCAGCAGTGCCTACAGGGGAGCCCTCAATGAGCAGTTCTTC
CDR3: CASSAYRGALNEQFF
D: TRBD1
J: TRBJ2-1
size: NA
V: TRBV6-1

DNA: TGTGCCAGCAGTGGACGGAGCAGTTACGACTACGAGCAGTACTTC
CDR3: CASSGRSSYDYEQYF
D: NA
J: TRBJ2-7
size: NA
V: TRBV6-5

DNA: TGCAGCTCACGGACGGCCTACAATGAGCAGTTCTTC
CDR3: CSSRTAYNEQFF
D: NA
J: TRBJ2-1
size: once
V: TRBV29-1

DNA: TGCGCCAGCAGCTTGGATTGGACAGATGGCTACACCTTC
CDR3: CASSLDWTDGYTF
D: NA
J: TRBJ1-2
size: NA
V: TRBV5-1

DNA: TGTGCCAGCAGCTGGGACGGATCCCAAGAGACCCAGTACTTC
CDR3: CASSWDGSQETQYF
D: NA
J: TRBJ2-5
size: NA
V: TRBV11-2

DNA: TGTGCCAGCAGTTATCCAGGGAACTCCGAGCAGTACTTC
CDR3: CASSYPGNSEQYF
D: NA
J: TRBJ2-7
size: NA
V: TRBV27

DNA: TGTGCCAGCTCACCTGGTAGACAGGGGGCTTTAAATGAGCAGTTCTTC
CDR3: CASSPGRQGALNEQFF
D: TRBD1
J: TRBJ2-1
size: NA
V: TRBV18

DNA: TGCAGTGCTAGATCGGGGGATGGCTACACCTTC
CDR3: CSARSGDGYTF
D: NA
J: TRBJ1-2
size: NA
V: TRBV20-1

DNA: TGTGCCACCCGGGACAGCAATCAGCCCCAGCATTTT
CDR3: CATRDSNQPQHF
D: NA
J: TRBJ1-5
size: NA
V: TRBV6-6

DNA: TGTGCCAGCAAAAGACAGGCTACCTACGAGCAGTACTTC
CDR3: CASKRQATYEQYF
D: NA
J: TRBJ2-7
size: NA
V: TRBV6-5

DNA: TGTGCCAGCAGCCCGAGCACCGGGGAGCTGTTTTTT
CDR3: CASSPSTGELFF
D: NA
J: TRBJ2-2
size: NA
V: TRBV11-3

DNA: TGTGCCAGCAGCACACAGGTTATTACCCCCTACGAGCAGTACTTC
CDR3: CASSTQVITPYEQYF
D: NA
J: TRBJ2-7
size: NA
V: TRBV5-5

DNA: TGTGCCAGCAGTAGATTCGGAGACAATGAGCAGTTCTTC
CDR3: CASSRFGDNEQFF
D: NA
J: TRBJ2-1
size: NA
V: TRBV2

DNA: TGTGCCAGCAGCTTAAATAGTGGCACAGATACGCAGTATTTT
CDR3: CASSLNSGTDTQYF
D: NA
J: TRBJ2-3
size: few
V: TRBV7-7

DNA: TGTGCCAGTAGTATATTAGCGGGAGCCTCCGGGGAGCTGTTTTTT
CDR3: CASSILAGASGELFF
D: TRBD2
J: TRBJ2-2
size: NA
V: TRBV19

DNA: TGTGCCACCAGCACCAGGACAGGAGTGGATGGCTACACCTTC
CDR3: CATSTRTGVDGYTF
D: TRBD1
J: TRBJ1-2
size: NA
V: TRBV15

DNA: TGTGCCAGCAATTCAAAGTGGACGGAACATAGCAATCAGCCCCAGCATTTT
CDR3: CASNSKWTEHSNQPQHF
D: NA
J: TRBJ1-5
size: NA
V: TRBV6-4

DNA: TGTGCCAGCAGCCATGGTAGTTTCGGACAGGGTTTTTTAGCCAAAAACATTCAGTACTTC
CDR3: CASSHGSFGQGFLAKNIQYF
D: TRBD1
J: TRBJ2-4
size: NA
V: TRBV4-2

DNA: TGTGCCTGGACCAGACAGAATAGCAATCAGCCCCAGCATTTT
CDR3: CAWTRQNSNQPQHF
D: NA
J: TRBJ1-5
size: NA
V: TRBV30

DNA: TGTGCCAGCTTACCCCCAGCGGGAGTACACGGGGAGCTGTTTTTT
CDR3: CASLPPAGVHGELFF
D: TRBD2
J: TRBJ2-2
size: medium-sized
V: TRBV18

DNA: TGTGCCAGCAGCGAGCAGACAGGGGATAGTGAAAAACTGTTTTTT
CDR3: CASSEQTGDSEKLFF
D: TRBD1
J: TRBJ1-4
size: NA
V: TRBV7-8

DNA: TGTGCCAGCAGTGAAGGAGGTGGGGCCAGGACTGAAGCTTTCTTT
CDR3: CASSEGGGARTEAFF
D: NA
J: TRBJ1-1
size: NA
V: TRBV2

DNA: TGTGCCAGCAGCCGAGGGACAGGTTCGTCTGGAAACACCATATATTTT
CDR3: CASSRGTGSSGNTIYF
D: TRBD1
J: TRBJ1-3
size: few
V: TRBV6-6